The 5 T cell receptor beta chains in this list originate from one sample, sequenced in a study of blood T cells in healthy people across ages. Primed by a sample-barcoded 5' primer and a J-beta primer mix, a second PCR proceeded for 7 to 11 cycles. TCRdb called the 5' RACE reads again in MiXCR, with one record for every CDR3 protein. The sample has approximately 1,000,000 distinct CDR3 sequences; around two fifths are singletons. Sequenced sample: blood. These receptors were collected from a man in his late teens or twenties in good health.

The genes are TRBV4-3 and TRBJ2-5, with D possibly being TRBD1 (5 bases). The tail of the sequence fits TRBJ2-7 better, so the J call may be wrong. Germline CDR1 reads LGHNA; CDR2 reads YSLEER. This CDR3 is built from 15 residues. The CDR3 reads CASSQEVGRAYEQYF. CDR3 DNA sequence: TGCGCCAGCAGCCAAGAGGTTGGCAGGGCCTACGAGCAGTACTTC.

This clonotype has only a few counts. The genes are TRBV9 and TRBJ1-2; 8 bases line up with TRBD1. There are 14 residues in the CDR3. CDR1 and CDR2 from the germline V gene are SGDLS and YYNGEE. V shed 3 bases, J shed 8 bases, and the junction held 9 bases outside the gene matches. CDR3 DNA: TGTGCCAGCAGCGCGCAGGGGGCTCTTCGCGGCTACACCTTC. Protein sequence: CASSAQGALRGYTF.

This chain links TRBV7-2 with TRBJ2-3; D tentatively fits TRBD1 or TRBD2 (6 bases each). The germline CDR1 and CDR2 sequences are SGHTA and FQGNSA. This CDR3 spans 14 amino acids. V lost 5 bases and J 7 bases, leaving 16 bases between the germline ends. CDR3 sequence (DNA): TGTGCCAGCAGCGCGAGGGGGGACGAAAATACGCAGTATTTT. Encoded protein: CASSARGDENTQYF.

This clonotype was counted between two and nine times. The chain recombines TRBV7-2 with TRBJ2-7, with TRBD1 identical over 7 bases. After removal of 5 bases from V and 3 bases from J, the junction contained 7 bases not matched to a gene. In germline, CDR1 is SGHTA, CDR2 FQGNSA. The CDR3 is 14 amino acids. CDR3: CASSQRRQGYEQYF. The DNA of the CDR3 is TGTGCCAGCAGCCAGCGACGACAGGGCTACGAGCAGTACTTC.

The chain has TRBV6-2 or TRBV6-3 and TRBJ1-1; no definite D call. V lost 6 bases to trimming and J lost 3 bases, with 8 bases between them. This CDR3 has 12 residues. Germline loops: CDR1 MNHEY, CDR2 SVGEGT. The DNA of the CDR3 is TGTGCCAGCAGATACGGCGACACTGAAGCTTTCTTT. This sequence encodes CASRYGDTEAFF.